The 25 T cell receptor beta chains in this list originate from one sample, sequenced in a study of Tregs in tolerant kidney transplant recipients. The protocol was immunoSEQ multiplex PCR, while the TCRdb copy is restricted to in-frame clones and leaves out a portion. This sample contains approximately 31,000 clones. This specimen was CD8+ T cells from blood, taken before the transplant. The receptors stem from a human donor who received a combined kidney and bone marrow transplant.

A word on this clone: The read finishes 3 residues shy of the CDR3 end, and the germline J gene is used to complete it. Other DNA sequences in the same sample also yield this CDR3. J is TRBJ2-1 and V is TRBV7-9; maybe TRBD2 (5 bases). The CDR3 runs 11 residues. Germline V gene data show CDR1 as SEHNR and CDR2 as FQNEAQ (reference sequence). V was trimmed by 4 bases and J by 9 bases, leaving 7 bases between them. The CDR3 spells CASSSRGEQFF. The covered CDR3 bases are TGTGCCAGCAGCTCTCGGGGTGAG.

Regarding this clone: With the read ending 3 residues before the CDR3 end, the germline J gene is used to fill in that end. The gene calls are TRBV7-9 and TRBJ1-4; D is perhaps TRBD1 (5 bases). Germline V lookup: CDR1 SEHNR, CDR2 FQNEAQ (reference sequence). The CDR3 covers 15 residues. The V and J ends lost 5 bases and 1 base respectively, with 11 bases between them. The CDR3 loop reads CASSRGGETNEKLFF. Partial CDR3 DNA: TGTGCCAGCAGCCGGGGCGGGGAAACTAATGAAAAA. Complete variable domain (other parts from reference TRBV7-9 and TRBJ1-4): DTGVSQNPRHKITKRGQNVTFRCDPISEHNRLYWYRQTLGQGPEFLTYFQNEAQLEKSRLLSDRFSAERPKGSFSTLEIQRTEQGDSAMYLCASSRGGETNEKLFFGSGTQLSVL.

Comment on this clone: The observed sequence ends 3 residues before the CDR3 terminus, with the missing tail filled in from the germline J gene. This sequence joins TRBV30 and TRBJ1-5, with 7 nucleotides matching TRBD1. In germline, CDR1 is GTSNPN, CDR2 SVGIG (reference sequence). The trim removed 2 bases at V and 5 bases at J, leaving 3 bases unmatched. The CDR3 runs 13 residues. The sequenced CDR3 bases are TGTGCCTGGAGTACCCAGGGGGATCAGCCC. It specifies CAWSTQGDQP. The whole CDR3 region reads CAWSTQGDQPQHF.

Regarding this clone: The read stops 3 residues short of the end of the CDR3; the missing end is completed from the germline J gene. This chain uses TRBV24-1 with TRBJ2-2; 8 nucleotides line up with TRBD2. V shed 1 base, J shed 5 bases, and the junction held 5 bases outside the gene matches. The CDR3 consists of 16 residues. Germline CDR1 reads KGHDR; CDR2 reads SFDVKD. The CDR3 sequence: CATSDFTSGETGELFF. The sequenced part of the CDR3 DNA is TGTGCCACCAGTGATTTCACTAGCGGAGAGACCGGGGAG.

The sequenced part of the CDR3 DNA is TGTGCCAGCAAGCCGCAGACAGGGAACACTGAA. Residues: CASKPQTGNTE. The whole CDR3 protein is CASKPQTGNTEAFF. The chain recombines TRBV2 with TRBJ1-1; TRBD1 is a possible D gene (6 bases). The read is 3 residues too short to cover the CDR3 end, so that end is filled in from the germline J gene. CDR3 length: 14 amino acids. With 7 bases removed from V and 1 base from J, the gap between germline ends came to 13 bases. The germline V gene encodes CDR1 SNHLY and CDR2 FYNNEI.

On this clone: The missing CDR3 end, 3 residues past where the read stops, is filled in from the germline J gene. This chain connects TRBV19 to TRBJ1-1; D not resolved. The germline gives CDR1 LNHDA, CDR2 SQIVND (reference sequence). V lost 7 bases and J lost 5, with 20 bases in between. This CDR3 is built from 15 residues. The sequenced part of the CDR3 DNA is TGTGCCAGTAAAGAGGGCTTCGGGGTTGCAACTGAA. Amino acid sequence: CASKEGFGVATE. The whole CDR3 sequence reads CASKEGFGVATEAFF. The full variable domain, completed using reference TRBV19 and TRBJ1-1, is DGGITQSPKYLFRKEGQNVTLSCEQNLNHDAMYWYRQDPGQGLRLIYYSQIVNDFQKGDIAEGYSVSREKKESFPLTVTSAQKNPTAFYLCASKEGFGVATEAFFGQGTRLTVV.

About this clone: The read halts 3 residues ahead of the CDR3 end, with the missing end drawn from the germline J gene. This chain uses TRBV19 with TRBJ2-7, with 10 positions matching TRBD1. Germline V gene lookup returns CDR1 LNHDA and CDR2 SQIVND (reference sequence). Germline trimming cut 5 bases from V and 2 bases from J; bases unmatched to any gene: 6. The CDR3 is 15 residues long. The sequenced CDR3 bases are TGTGCCAGTAGTCAGACAGGGGGCTTCACCTACGAG. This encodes CASSQTGGFTYE. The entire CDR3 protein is CASSQTGGFTYEQYF.

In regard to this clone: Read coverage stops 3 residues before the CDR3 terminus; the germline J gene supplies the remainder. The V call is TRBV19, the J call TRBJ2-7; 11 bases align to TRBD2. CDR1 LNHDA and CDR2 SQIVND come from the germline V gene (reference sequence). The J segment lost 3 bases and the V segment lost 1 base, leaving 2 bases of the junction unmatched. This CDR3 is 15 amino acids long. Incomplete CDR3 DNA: TGTGCCAGTAGTATAGTGACTAGCGGGAACTACGAG. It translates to CASSIVTSGNYE. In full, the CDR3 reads CASSIVTSGNYEQYF.

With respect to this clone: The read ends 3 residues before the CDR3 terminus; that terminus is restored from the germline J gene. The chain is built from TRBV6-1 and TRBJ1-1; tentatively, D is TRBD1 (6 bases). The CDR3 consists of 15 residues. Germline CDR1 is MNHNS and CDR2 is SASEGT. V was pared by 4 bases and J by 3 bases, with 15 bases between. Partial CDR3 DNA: TGTGCCAGCAGTGCCACAGGGCCGGGAGACACTGAA. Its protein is CASSATGPGDTE. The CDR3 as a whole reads CASSATGPGDTEAFF.

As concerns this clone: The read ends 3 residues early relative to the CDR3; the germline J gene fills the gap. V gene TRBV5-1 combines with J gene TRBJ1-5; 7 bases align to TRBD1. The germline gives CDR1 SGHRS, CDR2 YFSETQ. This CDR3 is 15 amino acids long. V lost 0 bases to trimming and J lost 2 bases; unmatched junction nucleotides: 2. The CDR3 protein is CASSLDTGGNQPQHF. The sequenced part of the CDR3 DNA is TGCGCCAGCAGCTTGGATACAGGGGGCAATCAGCCC.

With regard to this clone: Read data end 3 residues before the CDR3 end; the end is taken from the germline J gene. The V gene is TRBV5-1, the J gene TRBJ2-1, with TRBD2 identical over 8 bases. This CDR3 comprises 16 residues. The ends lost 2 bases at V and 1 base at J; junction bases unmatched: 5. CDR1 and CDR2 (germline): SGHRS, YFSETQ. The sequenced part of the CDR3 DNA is TGCGCCAGCAGCTTCCCGATAGCGGGGTCCTACAATGAG. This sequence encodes CASSFPIAGSYNE. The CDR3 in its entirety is CASSFPIAGSYNEQFF. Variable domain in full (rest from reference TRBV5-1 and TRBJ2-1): KAGVTQTPRYLIKTRGQQVTLSCSPISGHRSVSWYQQTPGQGLQFLFEYFSETQRNKGNFPGRFSGRQFSNSRSEMNVSTLELGDSALYLCASSFPIAGSYNEQFFGPGTRLTVL.

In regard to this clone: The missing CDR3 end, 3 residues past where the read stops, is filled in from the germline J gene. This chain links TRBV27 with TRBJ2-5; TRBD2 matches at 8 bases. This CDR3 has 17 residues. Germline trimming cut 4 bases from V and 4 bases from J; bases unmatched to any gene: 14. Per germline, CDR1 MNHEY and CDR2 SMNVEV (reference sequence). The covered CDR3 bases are TGTGCCAGCAGTTCCAAGGTCATAGCGGGACGCCCAGAGACC. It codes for CASSSKVIAGRPET. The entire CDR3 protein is CASSSKVIAGRPETQYF.

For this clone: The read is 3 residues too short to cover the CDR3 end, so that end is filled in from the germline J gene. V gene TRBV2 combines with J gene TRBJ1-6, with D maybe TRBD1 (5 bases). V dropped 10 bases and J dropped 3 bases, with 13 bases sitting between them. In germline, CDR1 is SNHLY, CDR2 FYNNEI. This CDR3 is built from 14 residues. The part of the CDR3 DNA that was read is TGTGCCACCTACGACAGCTACTATAATTCACCC. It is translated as CATYDSYYNSP. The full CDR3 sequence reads CATYDSYYNSPLHF.

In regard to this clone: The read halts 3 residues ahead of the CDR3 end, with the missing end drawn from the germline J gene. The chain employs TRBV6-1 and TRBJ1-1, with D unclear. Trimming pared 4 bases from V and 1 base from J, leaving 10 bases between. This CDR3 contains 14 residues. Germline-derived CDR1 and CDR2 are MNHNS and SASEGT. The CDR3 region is CASSVSYRNTEAFF. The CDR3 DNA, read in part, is TGTGCCAGCAGTGTATCGTATCGGAACACTGAA.

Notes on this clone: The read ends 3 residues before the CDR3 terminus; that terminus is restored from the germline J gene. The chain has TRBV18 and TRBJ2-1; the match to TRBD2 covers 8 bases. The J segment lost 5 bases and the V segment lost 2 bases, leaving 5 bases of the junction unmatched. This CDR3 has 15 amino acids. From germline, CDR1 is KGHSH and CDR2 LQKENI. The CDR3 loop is CASSPVRGGNNEQFF. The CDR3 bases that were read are TGTGCCAGCTCACCAGTCCGGGGGGGAAACAATGAG.

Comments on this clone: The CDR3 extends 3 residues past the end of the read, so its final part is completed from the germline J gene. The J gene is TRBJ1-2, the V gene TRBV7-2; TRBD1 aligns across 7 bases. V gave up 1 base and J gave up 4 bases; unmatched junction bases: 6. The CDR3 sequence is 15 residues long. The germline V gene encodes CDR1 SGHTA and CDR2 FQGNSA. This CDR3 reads CASSLGDREVYGYTF. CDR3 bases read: TGTGCCAGCAGCTTAGGAGACAGGGAGGTCTATGGC.

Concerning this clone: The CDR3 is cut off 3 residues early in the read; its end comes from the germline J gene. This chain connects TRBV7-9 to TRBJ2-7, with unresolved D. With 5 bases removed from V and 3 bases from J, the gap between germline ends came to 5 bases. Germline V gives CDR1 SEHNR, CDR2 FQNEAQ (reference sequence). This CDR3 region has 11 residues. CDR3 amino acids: CASSELYEQYF. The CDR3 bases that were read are TGTGCCAGCAGCGAGCTCTACGAG.

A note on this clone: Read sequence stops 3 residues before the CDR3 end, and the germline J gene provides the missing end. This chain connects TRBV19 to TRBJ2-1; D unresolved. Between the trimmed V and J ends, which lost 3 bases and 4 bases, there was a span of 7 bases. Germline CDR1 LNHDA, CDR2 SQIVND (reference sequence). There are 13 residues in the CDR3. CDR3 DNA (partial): TGTGCCAGTAGTATTGGGCTATACAATGAG. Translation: CASSIGLYNE. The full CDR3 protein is CASSIGLYNEQFF.

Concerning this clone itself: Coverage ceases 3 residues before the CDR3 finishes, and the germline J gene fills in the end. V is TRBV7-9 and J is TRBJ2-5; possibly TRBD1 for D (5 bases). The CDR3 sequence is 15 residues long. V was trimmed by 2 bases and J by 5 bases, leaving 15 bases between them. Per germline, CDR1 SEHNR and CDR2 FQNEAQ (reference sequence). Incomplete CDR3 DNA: TGTGCCAGCAGCTTAATCCTGCAGGGCTGGGAGACC. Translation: CASSLILQGWET. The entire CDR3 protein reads CASSLILQGWETQYF.

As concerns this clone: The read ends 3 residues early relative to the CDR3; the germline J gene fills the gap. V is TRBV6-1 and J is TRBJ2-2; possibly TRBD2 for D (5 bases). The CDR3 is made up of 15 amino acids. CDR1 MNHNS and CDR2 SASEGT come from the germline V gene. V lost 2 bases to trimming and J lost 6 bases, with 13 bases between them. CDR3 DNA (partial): TGTGCCAGCAGTGAACAGCGGTTCGAGGCCGGGGAG. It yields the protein CASSEQRFEAGE. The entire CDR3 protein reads CASSEQRFEAGELFF.

This CDR3 reads CASSLPGEHEQYF. The DNA read from the CDR3 is TGTGCCAGCAGCTTACCAGGGGAGCACGAG. The J gene is TRBJ2-7, the V gene TRBV7-2, with D possibly TRBD1 on 6 matching bases. The sequenced fragment ends 3 residues before the CDR3 boundary, so the rest is inferred from the germline J gene. The CDR3 covers 13 residues. Germline V gene lookup returns CDR1 SGHTA and CDR2 FQGNSA. The V and J ends lost 2 bases and 5 bases respectively, with 10 bases between them.

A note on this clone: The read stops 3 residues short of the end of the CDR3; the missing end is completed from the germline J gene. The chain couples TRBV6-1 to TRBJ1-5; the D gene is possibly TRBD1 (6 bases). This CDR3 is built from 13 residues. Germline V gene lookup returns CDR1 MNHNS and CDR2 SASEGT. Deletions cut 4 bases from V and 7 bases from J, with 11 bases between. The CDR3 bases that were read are TGTGCCAGCAGTGTATCGGGGGGCCAGCCC. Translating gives CASSVSGGQP. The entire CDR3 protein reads CASSVSGGQPQHF.

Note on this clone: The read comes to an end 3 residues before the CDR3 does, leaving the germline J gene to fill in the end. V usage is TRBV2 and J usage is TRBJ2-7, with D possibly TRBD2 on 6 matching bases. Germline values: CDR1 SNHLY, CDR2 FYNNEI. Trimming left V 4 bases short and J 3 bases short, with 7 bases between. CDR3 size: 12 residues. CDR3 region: CASSVGGYEQYF. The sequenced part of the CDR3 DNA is TGTGCCAGCAGTGTCGGGGGCTACGAG.

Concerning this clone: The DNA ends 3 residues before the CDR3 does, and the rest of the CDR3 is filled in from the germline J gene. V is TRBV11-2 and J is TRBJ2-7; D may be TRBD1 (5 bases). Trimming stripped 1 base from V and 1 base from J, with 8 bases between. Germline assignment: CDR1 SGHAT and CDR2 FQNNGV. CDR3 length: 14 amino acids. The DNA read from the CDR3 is TGTGCCAGCAGCTTAGCGCAGGGTTCCTACGAG. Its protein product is CASSLAQGSYE. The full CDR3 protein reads CASSLAQGSYEQYF.

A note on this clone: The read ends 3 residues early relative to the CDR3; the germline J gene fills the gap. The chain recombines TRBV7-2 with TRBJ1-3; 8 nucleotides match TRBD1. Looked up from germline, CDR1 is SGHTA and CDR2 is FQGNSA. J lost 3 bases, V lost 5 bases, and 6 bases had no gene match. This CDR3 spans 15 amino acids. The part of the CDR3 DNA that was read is TGTGCCAGCAGCACACAGGACAGGGTTGGAAACACC. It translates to CASSTQDRVGNT. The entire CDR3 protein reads CASSTQDRVGNTIYF.